The 17 T cell receptor beta chains in this list originate from one sample, sequenced in a study of T-cell reconstitution after alpha-beta-depleted transplantation in children. Preparation of the TCRbeta library was carried out with unique molecular identifiers. TCRdb re-derived calls from the PCR reads in MiXCR, one entry per CDR3 protein. This table holds roughly 500,000 distinct CDR3 sequences, about 17% found once. The specimen comprised PBMCs from the stem cell graft donor, sampled from the stem cell graft. The receptor set was obtained from a human donor who donated a stem cell graft to a child with acute lymphoblastic leukemia.

This clonotype turned up a few times. V gene TRBV13 combines with J gene TRBJ1-2; D not certain. There are 12 residues in the CDR3. Between the trimmed V and J ends, which lost 2 bases and 5 bases, there was a span of 6 bases. Germline lookup yields CDR1 PRHDT and CDR2 FYEKMQ (reference sequence). CDR3 DNA: TGTGCCAGCAGCTTACAGGCATATGGCTACACCTTC. Translating gives CASSLQAYGYTF.

The V and J genes are TRBV5-5 and TRBJ2-3, with D possibly TRBD2 on 6 matching bases. Trimming took 1 base from V and 5 from J, leaving 14 bases between them. Germline V lookup: CDR1 SGHKS, CDR2 YYEKEE (reference sequence). CDR3 size: 15 residues. CDR3 amino acids: CASSLIGGVRDTQYF. Written as DNA, the CDR3 is TGTGCCAGCAGCTTGATCGGGGGAGTTAGAGATACGCAGTATTTT.

This clonotype has a count of ten or more. The V and J genes are TRBV6-6 and TRBJ1-2, with D possibly matching TRBD1 (5 bases). The germline V gene encodes CDR1 MNHNY and CDR2 SVGAGI (reference sequence). CDR3 length: 13 amino acids. Trimming cost V 6 bases and J 4 bases, with 12 bases left between them. This CDR3 reads CASRQGGGYGYTF. CDR3 bases: TGTGCCAGCAGGCAGGGTGGAGGCTATGGCTACACCTTC.

The chain couples TRBV3-1 to TRBJ2-7; the match to TRBD1 covers 9 bases. The CDR3 covers 12 residues. Germline CDR1 and CDR2: LGHDT and YNNKEL (reference sequence). Trimming removed 4 bases from V and 13 bases from J; junction bases left unmatched: 8. The CDR3 region has the DNA TGTGCCAGCAGCCTCCCTGGACAGGGGACATACTTC. Translating gives CASSLPGQGTYF.

The genes are TRBV3-1 and TRBJ2-1; D call uncertain. This CDR3 comprises 16 residues. V dropped 0 bases and J dropped 8 bases, with 17 bases sitting between them. CDR1 LGHDT and CDR2 YNNKEL come from the germline V gene (reference sequence). This CDR3 reads CASSQELADSFHEQFF. The CDR3 DNA reads TGTGCCAGCAGCCAAGAATTGGCCGATAGCTTCCATGAGCAGTTCTTC.

This clonotype turned up a few times. V gene TRBV10-3 combines with J gene TRBJ2-7; TRBD2 is a possible D gene (5 bases). CDR1 and CDR2 (germline): ENHRY, SYGVKD. This CDR3 is 16 amino acids long. With 0 bases removed from V and 0 bases from J, the gap between germline ends came to 12 bases. The CDR3 here is CAISESEDHDSYEQYF. In nucleotides, the CDR3 is TGTGCCATCAGTGAGTCGGAGGATCATGACTCCTACGAGCAGTACTTC.

This chain joins TRBV29-1 and TRBJ2-1, with D perhaps matching TRBD1 or TRBD2 (5 bases each). Per the germline V gene, CDR1 is SQVTM and CDR2 is ANQGSEA. This CDR3 region has 13 residues. V was cut by 5 bases and J by 9 bases, with 17 bases left in between. CDR3 residues: CSVFSGARFEQFF. CDR3 in DNA: TGCAGCGTTTTTTCCGGGGCCCGATTTGAGCAGTTCTTC.

The rearrangement joins TRBV27 to TRBJ1-4; D uncertain. Germline lookup yields CDR1 MNHEY and CDR2 SMNVEV (reference sequence). The CDR3 has 12 amino acids. The V gene lost 8 bases and the J gene lost 5 bases, with 9 bases spanning the gap. This CDR3 is CASPGANEKLFF. CDR3 bases: TGTGCCAGCCCGGGAGCGAATGAAAAACTGTTTTTT.

This clonotype was counted a few times. V usage is TRBV5-1 and J usage is TRBJ2-7; D is unresolved. Trimming took off 5 bases at V and 4 bases at J, with 7 bases between the two ends. The CDR3 is made up of 11 amino acids. Germline CDR1 is SGHRS and CDR2 is YFSETQ. The chain's CDR3 is CASRWDYEQYF. The CDR3 DNA reads TGCGCCAGCAGGTGGGATTACGAGCAGTACTTC.

In DNA form, the CDR3 reads TGTGCCAGCAGCTCTGGCTCCACGCAGTATTTT. This encodes CASSSGSTQYF. This chain uses TRBV13 with TRBJ2-3; D is uncertain. CDR1 is PRHDT, CDR2 FYEKMQ, per germline (reference sequence). The CDR3 is 11 residues long. With 4 bases removed from V and 9 bases from J, the gap between germline ends came to 8 bases.

This clonotype was seen only a few times. The chain links TRBV5-1 to TRBJ2-5; D remains unclear. The CDR3 has 14 amino acids. CDR1 and CDR2 from the germline V gene are SGHRS and YFSETQ. With 4 bases removed from V and 0 bases from J, the gap between germline ends came to 10 bases. The CDR3 protein is CASSPPVYQETQYF. The CDR3 nucleotides are TGCGCCAGCAGCCCCCCCGTATACCAAGAGACCCAGTACTTC.

The sample holds many counts of this clonotype. The rearrangement uses TRBV5-1 and TRBJ2-7; 7 nucleotides match TRBD2. The ends lost 1 base at V and 1 base at J; junction bases unmatched: 8. Germline values: CDR1 SGHRS, CDR2 YFSETQ. There are 16 residues in the CDR3. CDR3 DNA: TGCGCCAGCAGCTTGAGACTAGCTGGTATTTCCTACGAGCAGTACTTC. Translating it yields CASSLRLAGISYEQYF. The entire variable domain, with the rest obtained from reference TRBV5-1 and TRBJ2-7, is as follows: KAGVTQTPRYLIKTRGQQVTLSCSPISGHRSVSWYQQTPGQGLQFLFEYFSETQRNKGNFPGRFSGRQFSNSRSEMNVSTLELGDSALYLCASSLRLAGISYEQYFGPGTRLTVT.

The CDR3 here is CSATGLAGPPEQFF. CDR3 coding DNA: TGCAGTGCGACGGGACTAGCGGGCCCCCCGGAGCAGTTCTTC. The chain employs TRBV20-1 and TRBJ2-1, with 12 nucleotides matching TRBD2. The CDR3 extends over 14 amino acids. Germline V gene sequence: CDR1 DFQATT, CDR2 SNEGSKA (reference sequence). V lost 6 bases and J lost 10; bases outside the gene matches: 10.

This chain's CDR3 is CASSLGLGGPYGYTF. The CDR3 region has the DNA TGTGCCAGCAGCTTAGGGCTTGGGGGCCCCTATGGCTACACCTTC. The chain has TRBV11-2 and TRBJ1-2, with D perhaps TRBD1 (6 bases). Germline V gene data show CDR1 as SGHAT and CDR2 as FQNNGV. Trimming took 1 base from V and 4 from J, leaving 13 bases between them. This CDR3 contains 15 residues.

The genes are TRBV12-3 or TRBV12-4 and TRBJ2-3; the D is unclear. V was trimmed by 6 bases and J by 7 bases, leaving 11 bases between them. The length of the CDR3 is 12 residues. Here the CDR3 DNA reads TGTGCCAGCAGGGCTCTAGAGTATACGCAGTATTTT. Protein sequence: CASRALEYTQYF.

This clonotype has just a few counts. The chain uses TRBV5-1 and TRBJ1-4; TRBD1 might be the D (5 bases). There are 15 residues in the CDR3. V was trimmed by 0 bases and J by 3 bases, leaving 9 bases between them. In germline, CDR1 is SGHRS, CDR2 YFSETQ. Here the CDR3 DNA reads TGCGCCAGCAGCTTGGAGGGACGGTCTAATGAAAAACTGTTTTTT. Residues: CASSLEGRSNEKLFF. Filled out from reference TRBV5-1 and TRBJ1-4, the complete variable domain reads KAGVTQTPRYLIKTRGQQVTLSCSPISGHRSVSWYQQTPGQGLQFLFEYFSETQRNKGNFPGRFSGRQFSNSRSEMNVSTLELGDSALYLCASSLEGRSNEKLFFGSGTQLSVL.

The chain recombines TRBV20-1 with TRBJ2-1; D ambiguous. CDR1 and CDR2 from the germline V gene are DFQATT and SNEGSKA (reference sequence). Deletions cut 7 bases from V and 0 bases from J, with 13 bases between. The CDR3 consists of 14 residues. This CDR3 reads CSEDGWSSYNEQFF. CDR3 coding DNA: TGCAGTGAGGATGGGTGGAGCTCCTACAATGAGCAGTTCTTC.